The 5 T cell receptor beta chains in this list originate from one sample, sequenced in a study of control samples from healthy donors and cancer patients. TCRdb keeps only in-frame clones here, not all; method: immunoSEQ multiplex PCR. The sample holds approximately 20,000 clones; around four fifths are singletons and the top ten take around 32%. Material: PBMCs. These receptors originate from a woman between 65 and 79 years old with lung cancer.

CDR3 loop: CSAHARQGTQYF. The CDR3 nucleotides are TGCAGCGCTCATGCCCGACAGGGCACGCAGTATTTT. This chain uses TRBV29-1 with TRBJ2-3; 7 bases are shared with TRBD1. J gave up 9 bases and V 7 bases, and 10 bases lay outside the gene matches. Germline V gene data show CDR1 as SQVTM and CDR2 as ANQGSEA. The CDR3 has 12 amino acids.

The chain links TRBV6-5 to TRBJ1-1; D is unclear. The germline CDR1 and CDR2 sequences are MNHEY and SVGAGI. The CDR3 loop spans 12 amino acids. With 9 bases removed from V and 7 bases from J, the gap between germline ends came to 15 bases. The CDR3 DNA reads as TGTGCCAGTGTGTGGGAGAGACTTGAAGCTTTCTTT. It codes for CASVWERLEAFF.

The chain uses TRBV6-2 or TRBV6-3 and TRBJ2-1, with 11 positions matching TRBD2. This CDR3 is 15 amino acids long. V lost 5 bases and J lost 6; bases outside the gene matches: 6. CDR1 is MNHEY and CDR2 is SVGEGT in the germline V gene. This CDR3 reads CASSPGLAGSNEQFF. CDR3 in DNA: TGTGCCAGCAGTCCCGGACTAGCGGGTTCCAATGAGCAGTTCTTC.

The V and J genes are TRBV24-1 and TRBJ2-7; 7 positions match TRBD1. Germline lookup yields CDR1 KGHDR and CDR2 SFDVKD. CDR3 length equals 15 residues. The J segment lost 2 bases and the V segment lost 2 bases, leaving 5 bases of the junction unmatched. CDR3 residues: CATSDSGGNAYEQYF. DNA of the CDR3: TGTGCCACCAGTGATTCAGGGGGTAACGCCTACGAGCAGTACTTC.

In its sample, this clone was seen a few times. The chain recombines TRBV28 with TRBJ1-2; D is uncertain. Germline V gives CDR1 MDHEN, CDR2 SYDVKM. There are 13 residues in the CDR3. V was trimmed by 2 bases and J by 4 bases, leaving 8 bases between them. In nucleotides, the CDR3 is TGTGCCAGCAGTTTAGATCTTTTCTATGGCTACACCTTC. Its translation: CASSLDLFYGYTF.